This T cell receptor (beta chain) was captured in a study of blood T cells in healthy people across ages. Study details: There was about one barcoded beta molecule captured by template switching per two T cells.

V trimming: 6 bases; J trimming: 2 bases; junction bases outside the gene matches: 6. The CDR3 sequence is 16 residues long. Sample donors were healthy Caucasian individuals that came from Russia, aged roughly 6 to 100. A sample-barcoded 5' primer and a J-beta primer mix were used in a second PCR of roughly 6 to 11 cycles. TCRdb analysed the 5' RACE reads with MiXCR anew, one entry per CDR3 protein. The data show approximately 1.5 million distinct CDR3 sequences, around 35% seen once. This clonotype originated in a young woman in good health. The chain carries TRBV12-3 or TRBV12-4 and TRBJ1-4; 10 bases are a match to TRBD1. Sequenced material: blood. CDR3 loop: CASSWTGGGTNEKLFF. CDR3 nucleotides: TGTGCCAGCAGCTGGACAGGGGGAGGGACTAATGAAAAACTGTTTTTT.